One sample yielded the 31 T cell receptor beta chains listed below, sequenced in a study of CXCR3-negative and CXCR3-positive naive CD8 T cells (dated by TCRdb to between 2018 and 2021). Sequencing relied on a NextSeq 550. The Human TCR Profiling Kit (MiLaboratory) was used to make UMI-labeled 5' RACE TRB cDNA libraries. The reads underwent TCRdb reprocessing, giving one record for each CDR3 protein sequence and no DNA. The sample table includes fewer than 95,000 distinct CDR3 sequences. The top ten clonotypes cover around 0.99% of the sample. Sequenced material: naive CXCR3- CD8+ T cells from blood. This sample's cell subset or site label indicates: CD45RO-CCR7+CD27+CD95- naive CD8+ T cells lacking CXCR3 (TNR3-). These receptors came from a human donor in good health. Some clones in this sample may be carry-over from other donors' samples.

The chain joins TRBV24-1 to TRBJ1-5; absent DNA, TCRdb's TRBD1 call cannot be checked. The germline gives CDR1 KGHDR, CDR2 SFDVKD. This CDR3 has 18 residues. This CDR3 is CATSGPANRDRPNQPQHF.

This sequence joins TRBV6-5 and TRBJ2-2; TCRdb's assignment of TRBD1 cannot be checked, as there is no DNA. This CDR3 is 16 amino acids long. The germline V gene encodes CDR1 MNHEY and CDR2 SVGAGI. CDR3 in amino acids: CASSYRTGEASGELFF.

V and J are TRBV6-6 and TRBJ2-5. This CDR3 is built from 14 residues. From germline, CDR1 is MNHNY and CDR2 SVGAGI (reference sequence). This chain's CDR3 is CASSYVPYQETQYF.

The chain links TRBV7-9 to TRBJ2-1; the D gene TCRdb calls, TRBD1, cannot be checked with no DNA. CDR3 length equals 13 residues. Germline V gives CDR1 SEHNR, CDR2 FQNEAQ (reference sequence). The CDR3: CASSSRDREEQFF.

V is TRBV10-3 and J is TRBJ1-2. Germline loops: CDR1 ENHRY, CDR2 SYGVKD. The CDR3 extends over 14 amino acids. The CDR3 sequence: CAISFRRANYGYTF.

J is TRBJ2-1 and V is TRBV19. This CDR3 region has 14 residues. Germline-derived CDR1 and CDR2 are LNHDA and SQIVND (reference sequence). The CDR3 reads CASSIQANTPEQFF.

The V call is TRBV14, the J call TRBJ1-2; TCRdb's D call of TRBD1 is untestable without DNA. Germline values: CDR1 SGHDN, CDR2 FVKESK. This CDR3 has 15 residues. CDR3 sequence: CASSQESSGAYGYTF.

This rearrangement joins TRBV14 to TRBJ1-1. The V gene's germline CDR1 is SGHDN and CDR2 FVKESK. The CDR3 sequence is 12 residues long. The CDR3 loop is CASSHDGYEAFF.

This chain uses TRBV11-3 with TRBJ2-1; as DNA is missing, the TRBD2 call by TCRdb cannot be tested. Germline values: CDR1 SGHNT, CDR2 YENEEA. The CDR3 extends over 16 amino acids. CDR3 sequence: CASSPRTSGVNNEQFF.

Frequency places this clonotype as medium-sized. The V and J genes are TRBV30 and TRBJ1-1. The CDR3 is made up of 13 amino acids. CDR1 is GTSNPN and CDR2 is SVGIG in the germline V gene (reference sequence). This chain's CDR3 is CAWSGQVDTEAFF.

This chain uses TRBV29-1 with TRBJ2-5. This CDR3 comprises 12 residues. The germline gives CDR1 SQVTM, CDR2 ANQGSEA. The CDR3 sequence: CSADWVQETQYF.

V gene TRBV7-9 combines with J gene TRBJ1-1; TCRdb returns TRBD1, unconfirmable since there is no DNA. The V gene's germline CDR1 is SEHNR and CDR2 FQNEAQ (reference sequence). The CDR3 is made up of 14 amino acids. The CDR3 spells CASSQYRVDTEAFF.

The chain carries TRBV9 and TRBJ2-2. CDR3 length: 12 amino acids. In germline, CDR1 is SGDLS, CDR2 YYNGEE. The CDR3 loop is CASSVVERELFF.

The V call is TRBV7-8, the J call TRBJ2-5. The CDR3 has 12 amino acids. Germline lookup yields CDR1 SGHVS and CDR2 FQNEAQ. The CDR3 reads CASSFNQETQYF. The whole variable domain, remainder taken from reference TRBV7-8 and TRBJ2-5, is GAGVSQSPRYKVAKRGQDVALRCDPISGHVSLFWYQQALGQGPEFLTYFQNEAQLDKSGLPSDRFFAERPEGSVSTLKIQRTQQEDSAVYLCASSFNQETQYFGPGTRLLVL.

This chain uses TRBV6-2 or TRBV6-3 with TRBJ2-3; with no DNA, the TCRdb D assignment of TRBD1 cannot be verified. The CDR3 has 14 residues. The V gene's germline CDR1 is MNHEY and CDR2 SVGEGT. The CDR3 is CASSDPDRADTQYF.

The genes are TRBV29-1 and TRBJ1-3. The germline V gene encodes CDR1 SQVTM and CDR2 ANQGSEA. The CDR3 has 14 residues. The CDR3 loop reads CSVPSGSSGNTIYF.

The genes are TRBV20-1 and TRBJ1-2. Germline V gene data show CDR1 as DFQATT and CDR2 as SNEGSKA (reference sequence). The CDR3 is 13 residues long. CDR3 region: CSARGSFVDGYTF.

The rearrangement links TRBV20-1 to TRBJ2-3. This CDR3 has 14 amino acids. Germline lookup yields CDR1 DFQATT and CDR2 SNEGSKA (reference sequence). CDR3: CSARDLGFADTQYF.

The chain is built from TRBV4-2 and TRBJ2-5; TCRdb's D call, TRBD1, is unchecked because there is no DNA. This CDR3 region has 15 residues. CDR1 LGHNA and CDR2 YNFKEQ come from the germline V gene. CDR3 amino acids: CASSRTAGTQETQYF.

The chain combines TRBV5-1 with TRBJ1-1. Looked up from germline, CDR1 is SGHRS and CDR2 is YFSETQ. The CDR3 has 14 amino acids. The CDR3 spells CASSLVRSRTEAFF.

This chain links TRBV29-1 with TRBJ1-1. Per the germline V gene, CDR1 is SQVTM and CDR2 is ANQGSEA. This CDR3 has 11 amino acids. CDR3 protein: CSVVEGLEAFF.

The rearrangement links TRBV5-1 to TRBJ1-5; the TRBD1 assignment by TCRdb is unverifiable without DNA. Germline V lookup: CDR1 SGHRS, CDR2 YFSETQ. The CDR3 runs 17 residues. The CDR3 is CASSPSGLGQDNQPQHF.

V and J are TRBV7-9 and TRBJ2-7; checking the TCRdb D call of TRBD1 is not possible without DNA. The CDR3 runs 13 residues. The germline CDR1 and CDR2 sequences are SEHNR and FQNEAQ (reference sequence). This CDR3 reads CASSHDRLYEQYF.

The rearrangement uses TRBV29-1 and TRBJ2-7; TCRdb lists TRBD1, though no DNA is available to test this call. CDR1 and CDR2 from the germline V gene are SQVTM and ANQGSEA. This CDR3 is 14 amino acids long. This CDR3 reads CSVVPERGLGEQYF.

The V gene is TRBV25-1, the J gene TRBJ2-7; TCRdb gives TRBD2 as the D gene, but with no DNA this cannot be confirmed. The CDR3 has 12 amino acids. Germline V gives CDR1 MGHDK, CDR2 SYGVNS. The CDR3 sequence: CASRYGSYEQYF.

The V call is TRBV29-1, the J call TRBJ2-1; TCRdb calls TRBD2, which cannot be checked without DNA. This CDR3 spans 15 amino acids. Per the germline V gene, CDR1 is SQVTM and CDR2 is ANQGSEA. The CDR3 sequence: CSVEDPTSGGNEQFF.

This sequence joins TRBV10-2 and TRBJ1-1. Germline V CDR1 and CDR2: WSHSY, SAAADI. The CDR3 has 12 residues. The CDR3: CASSWANTEAFF.

This chain connects TRBV7-9 to TRBJ1-1; TCRdb lists TRBD1, though no DNA is available to test this call. From germline, CDR1 is SEHNR and CDR2 FQNEAQ (reference sequence). The length of the CDR3 is 17 residues. CDR3 loop: CASSLATGQGRTTEAFF.

The chain joins TRBV7-9 to TRBJ2-1. The germline gives CDR1 SEHNR, CDR2 FQNEAQ (reference sequence). The CDR3 totals 14 residues. The CDR3 sequence is CASRGISSYNEQFF.

The rearrangement joins TRBV2 to TRBJ2-2; there is no DNA to check the TCRdb D call of TRBD1. This CDR3 spans 14 amino acids. Germline V gene data show CDR1 as SNHLY and CDR2 as FYNNEI. The CDR3 spells CASSDGIGAGELFF.

The chain couples TRBV5-6 to TRBJ1-1. The V gene's germline CDR1 is SGHDT and CDR2 YYEEEE. This CDR3 is 12 amino acids long. This CDR3 reads CASSYSKTEAFF.